In this sample, the clone carrying this TCR beta chain turned up a few times. Its antigen remains unidentified. Then a second PCR, running roughly 7 to 11 cycles, was carried out with a sample-barcoded 5' primer and a J-beta primer mix. TCRdb re-called the 5' RACE reads with MiXCR, one entry per CDR3 protein. The table has about 1.6 million distinct CDR3 sequences, 30% to 40% seen once. Staff drew around 10 milliliters of peripheral blood from each donor. This record belongs to a study of blood T cells in healthy people across ages. Points from the study as a whole: One million T cells yielded diversity estimates that were considered underestimates. The recorded TCR beta diversity per million T cells decreased in a roughly linear manner with age. In long-lived donors, naive CD4+ cell counts and diversity exceeded those of aged donors.

The CDR3 totals 12 residues. V lost 3 bases and J 3 bases, leaving 6 bases between the germline ends. Per germline, CDR1 SNHLY and CDR2 FYNNEI. The chain carries TRBV2 and TRBJ2-7, with unresolved D. This clonotype was sampled from a woman in her thirties in good health. Sequenced input: blood. The CDR3, as DNA: TGTGCCAGCAGTGAGATGAACTACGAGCAGTACTTC. This sequence encodes CASSEMNYEQYF.